This passage covers 29 T cell receptor beta chains from one sample sequenced in a study of cytomegalovirus exposure and HLA in healthy donors. Primers for the PCR totalled 60 Vbeta and 13 Jbeta. Only in-frame clones appear in the TCRdb table, and some are missing; sequencing was by immunoSEQ multiplex PCR. The table lists 150,000 to 200,000 clones, approximately 88% of them singletons, with around 0.24% in the top ten. Sequencing used PBMCs. These receptors were collected from a boy between 10 and 17 years old in good health and CMV-seronegative.

This clone was picked up one time. The chain has TRBV5-1 and TRBJ2-1; TRBD1 aligns across 8 bases. CDR1 SGHRS and CDR2 YFSETQ come from the germline V gene. The CDR3 has 13 residues. Trimming removed 4 bases from V and 7 bases from J; junction bases left unmatched: 4. CDR3 nucleotides: TGCGCCAGCAGCACGGACAGGGAAAATGAGCAGTTCTTC. Amino acids: CASSTDRENEQFF.

V gene TRBV5-4 combines with J gene TRBJ1-2; 7 bases fit TRBD1. The CDR3 extends over 14 amino acids. Germline lookup yields CDR1 SGHNT and CDR2 YYREEE (reference sequence). J lost 4 bases, V lost 6 bases, and 9 bases had no gene match. The DNA for the CDR3 is TGTGCCAGCACCCAAACGGGACAGCCCTATGGCTACACCTTC. It encodes CASTQTGQPYGYTF. The whole variable domain, remainder taken from reference TRBV5-4 and TRBJ1-2, is ETGVTQSPTHLIKTRGQQVTLRCSSQSGHNTVSWYQQALGQGPQFIFQYYREEENGRGNFPPRFSGLQFPNYSSELNVNALELDDSALYLCASTQTGQPYGYTFGSGTRLTVV.

The chain has TRBV27 and TRBJ2-4; 8 bases agree with TRBD1. The CDR3 totals 17 residues. Germline CDR1 and CDR2: MNHEY and SMNVEV (reference sequence). V gave up 5 bases and J gave up 3 bases; unmatched junction bases: 12. Here the CDR3 DNA reads TGTGCCAGCAGTCCCCTTAACCAGGGGGCGGTCAAAAACATTCAGTACTTC. Amino acids: CASSPLNQGAVKNIQYF.

The chain has TRBV19 and TRBJ2-6; tentatively, D is TRBD2 (5 bases). Trimming removed 11 bases at V and 0 bases at J, with 14 bases between. Germline V gene data show CDR1 as LNHDA and CDR2 as SQIVND (reference sequence). CDR3 length: 15 amino acids. This CDR3 is CASSGPISGANVLTF. CDR3 in DNA: TGTGCCTCCAGCGGACCGATCTCTGGGGCCAACGTCCTGACTTTC.

V is TRBV6-5 and J is TRBJ1-5; no definite D call. Germline V lookup: CDR1 MNHEY, CDR2 SVGAGI. Deletions cut 10 bases from V and 4 bases from J, with 14 bases between. The CDR3 is made up of 13 amino acids. The CDR3 is CATRWSINQPQHF. Written as DNA, the CDR3 is TGTGCCACCCGGTGGAGCATAAATCAGCCCCAGCATTTT.

The V and J genes are TRBV27 and TRBJ2-3; TRBD2 agrees at 8 bases. Germline values: CDR1 MNHEY, CDR2 SMNVEV (reference sequence). The V segment lost 0 bases and the J segment 5 bases; nucleotides outside the gene matches: 1. This CDR3 has 14 residues. CDR3 protein: CASSLSLAGDTQYF. DNA for the CDR3: TGTGCCAGCAGTTTATCGCTAGCGGGAGATACGCAGTATTTT.

The rearrangement uses TRBV9 and TRBJ2-2; the D is unclear. CDR1 and CDR2 (germline): SGDLS, YYNGEE. V lost 0 bases and J 0 bases, leaving 6 bases between the germline ends. This CDR3 has 15 residues. Here the CDR3 reads CASSVGGANTGELFF. CDR3 sequence (DNA): TGTGCCAGCAGCGTAGGAGGAGCGAACACCGGGGAGCTGTTTTTT.

The chain carries TRBV5-4 and TRBJ1-1; maybe TRBD1 (5 bases). The CDR3 runs 15 residues. Germline values: CDR1 SGHNT, CDR2 YYREEE (reference sequence). Trimming stripped 1 base from V and 1 base from J, with 11 bases between. CDR3 nucleotides: TGTGCCAGCAGCTTGAGATCCAGGGAGAACACTGAAGCTTTCTTT. As protein: CASSLRSRENTEAFF.

The chain combines TRBV7-8 with TRBJ1-2, with 8 bases fitting TRBD1. Per germline, CDR1 SGHVS and CDR2 FQNEAQ. V dropped 5 bases and J dropped 8; count of bases not matched to a gene: 10. This CDR3 has 14 amino acids. DNA of the CDR3: TGTGCCAGCAGCCTACTAAACAGGGGGTGGGGCTACACCTTC. The encoded protein is CASSLLNRGWGYTF.

A few counts support this clone. V usage is TRBV11-2 and J usage is TRBJ2-3; D unclear. CDR1 is SGHAT, CDR2 FQNNGV, per germline. This CDR3 comprises 17 residues. Trimming took off 5 bases at V and 2 bases at J, with 20 bases between the two ends. CDR3 protein: CASSIGVARQVTDTQYF. CDR3 nucleotide sequence: TGTGCCAGCAGCATCGGTGTGGCCCGCCAGGTCACAGATACGCAGTATTTT.

In this sample, this clone turned up once. The chain links TRBV6-5 to TRBJ2-7, with 8 bases lining up with TRBD2. This CDR3 has 14 amino acids. Germline V gene data show CDR1 as MNHEY and CDR2 as SVGAGI. Trimming cost V 5 bases and J 2 bases; bases outside gene matches: 5. CDR3 nucleotides: TGTGCCAGCAGTCGTAGCGGGACTACCTACGAGCAGTACTTC. Translating it yields CASSRSGTTYEQYF.

V is TRBV7-3 and J is TRBJ2-7; D uncertain. Trimming took off 2 bases at V and 3 bases at J, with 8 bases between the two ends. The CDR3 contains 13 residues. Per the germline V gene, CDR1 is SGHTA and CDR2 is FQGTGA. The CDR3 nucleotides read TGTGCCAGCAGCTTAGCGCGTAACTACGAGCAGTACTTC. This sequence encodes CASSLARNYEQYF.

This clone was detected once. The rearrangement joins TRBV5-1 to TRBJ2-3; D might be TRBD1 (6 bases). The CDR3 consists of 15 residues. V lost 0 bases to trimming and J lost 2 bases, with 10 bases between them. The germline CDR1 and CDR2 sequences are SGHRS and YFSETQ. This chain's CDR3 is CASSLARQATDTQYF. For the CDR3, the DNA is TGCGCCAGCAGCTTGGCCAGACAGGCCACAGATACGCAGTATTTT.

This chain joins TRBV7-6 and TRBJ2-1; D is unresolved. The CDR3 is made up of 13 amino acids. From germline, CDR1 is SGHVS and CDR2 FNYEAQ. Trimming left V 1 base short and J 5 bases short, with 6 bases between. This chain's CDR3 is CASSLGIDNEQFF. In DNA, the CDR3 is TGTGCCAGCAGCTTAGGTATCGACAATGAGCAGTTCTTC.

This rearrangement joins TRBV2 to TRBJ1-1; D is perhaps TRBD1 (5 bases). With 4 bases removed from V and 4 bases from J, the gap between germline ends came to 7 bases. CDR1 and CDR2 from the germline V gene are SNHLY and FYNNEI. The CDR3 contains 12 residues. This CDR3 is CASSVGGTEAFF. CDR3 sequence (DNA): TGTGCCAGCAGTGTGGGGGGCACTGAAGCTTTCTTT.

This chain uses TRBV10-2 with TRBJ1-1; D remains unclear. V gave up 3 bases and J gave up 0 bases, with 11 bases separating them. Germline V gives CDR1 WSHSY, CDR2 SAAADI. This CDR3 comprises 15 residues. CDR3 sequence (DNA): TGCGCCAGCAGTGACAGACAACTTCTGAACACTGAAGCTTTCTTT. The encoded protein is CASSDRQLLNTEAFF.

This clone was seen once. This chain connects TRBV5-6 to TRBJ2-5, with TRBD1 matching 10 bases. CDR3 length: 15 amino acids. After removal of 3 bases from V and 4 bases from J, the junction contained 6 bases not matched to a gene. Germline CDR1 is SGHDT and CDR2 is YYEEEE. The CDR3 coding sequence is TGTGCCAGCAGCTGGGGAGACAGGGGGCTAGAGACCCAGTACTTC. It specifies CASSWGDRGLETQYF.

The V call is TRBV11-2, the J call TRBJ1-1; D is perhaps TRBD1 (6 bases). Germline CDR1 and CDR2: SGHAT and FQNNGV. V dropped 3 bases and J dropped 1 base, with 12 bases sitting between them. This CDR3 is built from 15 residues. CDR3 coding DNA: TGTGCCAGCAGCTTGGGGGGGGCTAGGAACACTGAAGCTTTCTTT. Translation gives CASSLGGARNTEAFF.

The chain employs TRBV6-5 and TRBJ1-6; D is uncertain. Trimming took 5 bases from V and 9 from J, leaving 14 bases between them. This CDR3 region has 14 residues. Germline CDR1 MNHEY, CDR2 SVGAGI. CDR3 residues: CASSPRSFGSPLHF. The CDR3 region has the DNA TGTGCCAGCAGTCCCAGGTCTTTCGGTTCACCCCTCCACTTT.

The J gene is TRBJ2-5, the V gene TRBV7-3; 8 nucleotides match TRBD2. The CDR3 contains 17 residues. Trimming cost V 5 bases and J 3 bases; bases outside gene matches: 14. Looked up from germline, CDR1 is SGHTA and CDR2 is FQGTGA. The CDR3 bases are TGTGCCAGCAGCGCTACAGGGTCGCGGGGGGCAGAAGAGACCCAGTACTTC. Encoded protein: CASSATGSRGAEETQYF.

The V and J genes are TRBV7-8 and TRBJ1-3; TRBD1 is a possible D gene (5 bases). Looked up from germline, CDR1 is SGHVS and CDR2 is FQNEAQ. V lost 4 bases, J lost 1 base, and 14 bases lay in between. The CDR3 loop spans 16 amino acids. The CDR3 spells CASSYRDFLSGNTIYF. The CDR3 DNA sequence: TGTGCCAGCAGCTACCGGGACTTCCTATCTGGAAACACCATATATTTT.

The V call is TRBV5-1, the J call TRBJ2-2; tentative D call: TRBD2 (5 bases). This CDR3 contains 17 residues. Trimming pared 4 bases from V and 7 bases from J, leaving 23 bases between. From germline, CDR1 is SGHRS and CDR2 YFSETQ. The CDR3 DNA is TGCGCCAGCAGCCCAAGCAAGTCGACGGGAACGAACGGGGAGCTGTTTTTT. Protein: CASSPSKSTGTNGELFF.

This clone was counted a few times. This rearrangement joins TRBV2 to TRBJ1-1; D might be TRBD1 (5 bases). The CDR3 sequence is 12 residues long. V lost 2 bases and J lost 6, with 7 bases in between. Germline CDR1 SNHLY, CDR2 FYNNEI. The CDR3 sequence: CASSESRAEAFF. CDR3 nucleotides: TGTGCCAGCAGTGAATCCAGGGCTGAAGCTTTCTTT.

The chain employs TRBV2 and TRBJ2-5; D gene ambiguous. CDR1 and CDR2 (germline): SNHLY, FYNNEI. There are 11 residues in the CDR3. Trimming stripped 6 bases from V and 4 bases from J, with 6 bases between. CDR3 residues: CASRVRETQYF. The CDR3 DNA is TGTGCCAGCAGGGTGAGAGAGACCCAGTACTTC.

The chain couples TRBV29-1 to TRBJ1-2; tentatively, D is TRBD1 (6 bases). Looked up from germline, CDR1 is SQVTM and CDR2 is ANQGSEA. This CDR3 contains 13 residues. The V gene lost 4 bases and the J gene lost 3 bases, with 12 bases spanning the gap. This CDR3 is CSVAQTGYYGYTF. CDR3 sequence (DNA): TGCAGCGTTGCCCAGACAGGTTACTATGGCTACACCTTC. Variable domain in full (rest from reference TRBV29-1 and TRBJ1-2): SAVISQKPSRDICQRGTSLTIQCQVDSQVTMMFWYRQQPGQSLTLIATANQGSEATYESGFVIDKFPISRPNLTFSTLTVSNMSPEDSSIYLCSVAQTGYYGYTFGSGTRLTVV.

The chain joins TRBV4-1 to TRBJ2-4; perhaps TRBD2 as D (5 bases). Trimming removed 6 bases at V and 4 bases at J, with 19 bases between. The CDR3 extends over 16 amino acids. Germline CDR1 reads MGHRA; CDR2 reads YSYEKL. The chain's CDR3 is CASRAVPGYRKNIQYF. CDR3 nucleotides: TGCGCCAGCAGGGCAGTCCCGGGATATAGAAAAAACATTCAGTACTTC.

This chain links TRBV5-6 with TRBJ2-5, with TRBD1 matching over 12 bases. Per the germline V gene, CDR1 is SGHDT and CDR2 is YYEEEE. The CDR3 has 18 residues. J lost 7 bases, V lost 4 bases, and 17 bases had no gene match. DNA of the CDR3: TGTGCCAGCAGCCCCGGGACAGGGGGCCACCCGACCAAGAGGACCCAGTACTTC. Its translation: CASSPGTGGHPTKRTQYF.

The chain carries TRBV7-8 and TRBJ2-7; D is possibly TRBD2 (6 bases). The germline gives CDR1 SGHVS, CDR2 FQNEAQ. This CDR3 is built from 15 residues. V was pared by 5 bases and J by 3 bases, with 17 bases between. CDR3 nucleotides: TGTGCCAGCAGCGCGACGACTAGGCCCTACTACGAGCAGTACTTC. Its translation is CASSATTRPYYEQYF.

V and J are TRBV7-8 and TRBJ2-3; a weak D match, TRBD1 (5 bases). This CDR3 is built from 16 residues. From germline, CDR1 is SGHVS and CDR2 FQNEAQ. V lost 0 bases to trimming and J lost 2 bases, with 12 bases between them. This chain's CDR3 is CASSLAWGHLTDTQYF. In DNA form, the CDR3 reads TGTGCCAGCAGCTTAGCATGGGGCCACCTCACAGATACGCAGTATTTT.